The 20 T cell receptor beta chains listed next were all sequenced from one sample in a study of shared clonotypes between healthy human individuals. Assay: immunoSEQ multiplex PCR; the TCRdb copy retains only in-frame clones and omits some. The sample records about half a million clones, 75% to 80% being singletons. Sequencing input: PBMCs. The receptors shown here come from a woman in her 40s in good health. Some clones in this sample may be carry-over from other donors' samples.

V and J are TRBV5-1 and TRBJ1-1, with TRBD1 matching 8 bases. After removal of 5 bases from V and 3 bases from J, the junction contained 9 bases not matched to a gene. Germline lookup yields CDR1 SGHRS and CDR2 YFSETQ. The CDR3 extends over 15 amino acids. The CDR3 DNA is TGCGCCAGCAGACCAATCAGGGGGCAAGACACTGAAGCTTTCTTT. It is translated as CASRPIRGQDTEAFF.

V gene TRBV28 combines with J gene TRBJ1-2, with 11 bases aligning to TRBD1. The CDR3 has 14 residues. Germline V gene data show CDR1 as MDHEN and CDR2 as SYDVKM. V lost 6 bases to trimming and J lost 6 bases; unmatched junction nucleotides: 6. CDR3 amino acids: CASSSPGQGDGYTF. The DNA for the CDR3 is TGTGCCAGCAGCTCTCCGGGACAGGGGGATGGCTACACCTTC.

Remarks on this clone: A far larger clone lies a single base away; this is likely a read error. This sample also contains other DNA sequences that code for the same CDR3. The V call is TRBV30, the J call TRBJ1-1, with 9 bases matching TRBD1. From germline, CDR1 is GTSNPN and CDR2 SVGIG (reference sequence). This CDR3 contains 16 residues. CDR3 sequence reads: CAYIVPGQGSNTEAFF. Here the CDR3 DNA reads TGTGCCTACATAGTCCCGGGACAGGGATCGAACACCGAAGCTTTCTTT.

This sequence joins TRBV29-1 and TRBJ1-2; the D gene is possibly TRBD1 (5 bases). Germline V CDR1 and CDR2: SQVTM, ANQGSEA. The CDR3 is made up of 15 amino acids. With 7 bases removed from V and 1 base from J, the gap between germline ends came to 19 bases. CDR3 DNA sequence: TGCAGCGCCAGTGGCGGGGCCCGAGATAACTATGGCTACACCTTC. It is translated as CSASGGARDNYGYTF.

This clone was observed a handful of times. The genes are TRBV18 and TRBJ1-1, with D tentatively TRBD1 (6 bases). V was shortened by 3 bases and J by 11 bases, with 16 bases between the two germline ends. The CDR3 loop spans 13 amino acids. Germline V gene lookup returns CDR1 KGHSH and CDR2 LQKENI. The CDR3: CASSPENREEAFF. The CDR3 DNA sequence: TGTGCCAGCTCACCGGAAAACAGGGAGGAGGCTTTCTTT.

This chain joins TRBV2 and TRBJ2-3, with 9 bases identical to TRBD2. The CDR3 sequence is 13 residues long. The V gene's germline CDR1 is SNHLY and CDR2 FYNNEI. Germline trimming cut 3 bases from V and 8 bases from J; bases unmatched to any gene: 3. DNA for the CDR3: TGTGCCAGCAGTGAGCGGGAGGGCCTTACGCAGTATTTT. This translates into CASSEREGLTQYF.

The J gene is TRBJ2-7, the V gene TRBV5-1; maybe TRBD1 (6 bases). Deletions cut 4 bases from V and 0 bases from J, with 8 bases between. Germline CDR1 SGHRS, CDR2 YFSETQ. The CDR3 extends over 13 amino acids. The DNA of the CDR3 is TGCGCCAGCAGCCGACAGGACTCCTACGAGCAGTACTTC. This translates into CASSRQDSYEQYF.

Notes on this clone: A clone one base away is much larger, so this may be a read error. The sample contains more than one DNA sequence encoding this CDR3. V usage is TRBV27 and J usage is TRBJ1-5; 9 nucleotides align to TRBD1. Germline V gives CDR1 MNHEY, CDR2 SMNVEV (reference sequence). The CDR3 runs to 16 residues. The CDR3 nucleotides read TGTGCCAGCAGTCACCTCGGGACAGGGAATAATCAGCCCCAGCACTTT. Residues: CASSHLGTGNNQPQHF.

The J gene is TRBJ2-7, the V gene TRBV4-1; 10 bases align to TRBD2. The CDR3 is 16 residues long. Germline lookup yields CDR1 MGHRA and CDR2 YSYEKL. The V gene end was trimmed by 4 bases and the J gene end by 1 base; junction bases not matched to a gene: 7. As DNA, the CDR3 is TGCGCCAGCAGCCCTTTAGCGGGAGGCCAATCCTACGAGCAGTACTTC. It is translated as CASSPLAGGQSYEQYF.

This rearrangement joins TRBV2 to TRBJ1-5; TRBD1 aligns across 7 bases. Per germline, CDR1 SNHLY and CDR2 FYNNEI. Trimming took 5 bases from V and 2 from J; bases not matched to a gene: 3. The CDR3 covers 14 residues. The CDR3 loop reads CASSNDRGNQPQHF. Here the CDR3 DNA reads TGTGCCAGCAGTAACGACAGGGGCAATCAGCCCCAGCATTTT.

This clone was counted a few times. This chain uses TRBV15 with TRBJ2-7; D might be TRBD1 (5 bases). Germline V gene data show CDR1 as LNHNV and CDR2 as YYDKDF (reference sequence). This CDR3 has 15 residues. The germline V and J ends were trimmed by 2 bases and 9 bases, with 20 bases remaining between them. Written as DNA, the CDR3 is TGTGCCACCAGCAGAAGAATGACAGATAATACGAGGCAGTACTTC. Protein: CATSRRMTDNTRQYF.

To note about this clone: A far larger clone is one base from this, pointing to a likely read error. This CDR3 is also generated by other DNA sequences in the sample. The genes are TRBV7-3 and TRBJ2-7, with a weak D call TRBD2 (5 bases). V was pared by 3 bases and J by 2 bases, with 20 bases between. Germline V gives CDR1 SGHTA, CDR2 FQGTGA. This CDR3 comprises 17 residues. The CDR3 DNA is TGTGCCAGCAGCTTGGAGGTCGGTCTTCATGTCCCCTACGAGCAGTACTTC. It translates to CASSLEVGLHVPYEQYF. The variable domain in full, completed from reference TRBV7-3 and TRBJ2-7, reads GAGVSQTPSNKVTEKGKYVELRCDPISGHTALYWYRQSLGQGPEFLIYFQGTGAADDSGLPNDRFFAVRPEGSVSTLKIQRTERGDSAVYLCASSLEVGLHVPYEQYFGPGTRLTVT.

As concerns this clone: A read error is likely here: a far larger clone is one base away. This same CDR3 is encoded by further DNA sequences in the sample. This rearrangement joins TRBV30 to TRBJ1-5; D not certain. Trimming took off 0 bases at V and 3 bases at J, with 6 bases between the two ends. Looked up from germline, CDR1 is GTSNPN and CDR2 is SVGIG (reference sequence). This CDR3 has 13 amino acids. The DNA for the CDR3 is TGTGCCTGGAGTGTGCGGGTCAATCAGCCCCAGCATTTT. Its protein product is CAWSVRVNQPQHF.

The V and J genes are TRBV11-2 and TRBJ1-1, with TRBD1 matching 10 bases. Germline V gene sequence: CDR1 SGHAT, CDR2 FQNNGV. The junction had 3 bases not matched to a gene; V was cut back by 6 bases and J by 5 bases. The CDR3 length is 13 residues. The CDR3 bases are TGTGCCAGCAGGGGGACAGGGGAAACTGAAGCTTTCTTT. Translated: CASRGTGETEAFF.

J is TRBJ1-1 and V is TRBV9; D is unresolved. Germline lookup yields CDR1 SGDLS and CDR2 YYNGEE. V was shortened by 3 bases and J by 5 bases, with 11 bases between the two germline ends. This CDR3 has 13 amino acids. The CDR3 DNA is TGTGCCAGCAGCGCCCCCCCCACGACTGAAGCTTTCTTT. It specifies CASSAPPTTEAFF.

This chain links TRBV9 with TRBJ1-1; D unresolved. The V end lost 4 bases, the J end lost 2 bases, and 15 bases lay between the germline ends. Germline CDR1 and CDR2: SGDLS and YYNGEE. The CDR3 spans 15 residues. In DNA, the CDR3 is TGTGCCAGCAGCTCCGATTCGGAGATCAACACTGAAGCTTTCTTT. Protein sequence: CASSSDSEINTEAFF.

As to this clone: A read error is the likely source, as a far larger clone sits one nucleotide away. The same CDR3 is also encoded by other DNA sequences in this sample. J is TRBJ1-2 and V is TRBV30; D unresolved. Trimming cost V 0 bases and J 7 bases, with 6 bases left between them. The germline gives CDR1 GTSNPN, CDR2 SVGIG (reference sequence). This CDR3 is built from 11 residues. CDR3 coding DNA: TGTGCCTGGAGTGTCTATAGTGGCTACACCTTC. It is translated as CAWSVYSGYTF.

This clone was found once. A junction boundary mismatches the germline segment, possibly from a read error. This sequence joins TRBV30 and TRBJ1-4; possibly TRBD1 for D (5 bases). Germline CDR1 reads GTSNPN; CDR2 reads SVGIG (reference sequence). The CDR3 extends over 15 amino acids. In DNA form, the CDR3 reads TGTGCCTGGGGTGTACCCCAGGGAGCGGTCGAAAAACTGTTTTTT. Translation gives CAWGVPQGAVEKLFF. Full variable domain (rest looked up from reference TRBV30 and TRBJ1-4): SQTIHQWPATLVQPVGSPLSLECTVEGTSNPNLYWYRQAAGRGLQLLFYSVGIGQISSEVPQNLSASRPQDRQFILSSKKLLLSDSGFYLCAWGVPQGAVEKLFFGSGTQLSVL.

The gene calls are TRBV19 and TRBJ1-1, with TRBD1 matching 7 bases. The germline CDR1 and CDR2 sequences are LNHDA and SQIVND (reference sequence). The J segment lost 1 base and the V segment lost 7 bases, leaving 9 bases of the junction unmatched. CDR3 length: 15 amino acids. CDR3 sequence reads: CASTPTGTPNTEAFF. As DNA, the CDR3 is TGTGCCAGTACCCCGACAGGGACCCCGAACACTGAAGCTTTCTTT.

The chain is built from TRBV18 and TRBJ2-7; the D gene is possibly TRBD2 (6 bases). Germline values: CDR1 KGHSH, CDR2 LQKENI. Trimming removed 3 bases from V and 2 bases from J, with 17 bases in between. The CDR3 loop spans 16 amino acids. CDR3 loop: CASSPPGLTSPYEQYF. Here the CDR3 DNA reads TGTGCCAGCTCACCCCCGGGACTCACATCCCCCTACGAGCAGTACTTC.